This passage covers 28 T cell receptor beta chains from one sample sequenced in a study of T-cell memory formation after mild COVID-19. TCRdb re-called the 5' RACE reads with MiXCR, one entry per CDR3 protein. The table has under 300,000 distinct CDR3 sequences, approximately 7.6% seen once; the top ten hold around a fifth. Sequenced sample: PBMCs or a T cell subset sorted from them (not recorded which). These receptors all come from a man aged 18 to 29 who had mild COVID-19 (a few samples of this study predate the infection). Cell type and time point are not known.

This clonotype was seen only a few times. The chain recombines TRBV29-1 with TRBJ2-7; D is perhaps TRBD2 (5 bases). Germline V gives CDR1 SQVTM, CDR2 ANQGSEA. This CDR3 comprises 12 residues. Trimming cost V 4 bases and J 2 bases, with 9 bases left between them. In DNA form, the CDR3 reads TGCAGCGTTGCCGGGGAAACCTACGAGCAGTACTTC. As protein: CSVAGETYEQYF.

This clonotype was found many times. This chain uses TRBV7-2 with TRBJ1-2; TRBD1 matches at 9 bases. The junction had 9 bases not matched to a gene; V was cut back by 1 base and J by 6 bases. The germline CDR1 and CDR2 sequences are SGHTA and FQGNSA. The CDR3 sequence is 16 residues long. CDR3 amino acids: CASSLGSGTGSHGYTF. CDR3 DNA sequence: TGTGCCAGCAGCTTAGGGTCCGGGACAGGGAGCCATGGCTACACCTTC. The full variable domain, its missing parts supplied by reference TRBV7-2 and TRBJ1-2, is GAGVSQSPSNKVTEKGKDVELRCDPISGHTALYWYRQSLGQGLEFLIYFQGNSAPDKSGLPSDRFSAERTGGSVSTLTIQRTQQEDSAVYLCASSLGSGTGSHGYTFGSGTRLTVV.

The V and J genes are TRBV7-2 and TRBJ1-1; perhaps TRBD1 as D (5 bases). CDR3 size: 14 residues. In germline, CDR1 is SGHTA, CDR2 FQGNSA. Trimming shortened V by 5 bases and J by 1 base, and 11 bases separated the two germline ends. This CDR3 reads CASSRGLRNTEAFF. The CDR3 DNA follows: TGTGCCAGCAGCCGGGGACTGAGGAACACTGAAGCTTTCTTT.

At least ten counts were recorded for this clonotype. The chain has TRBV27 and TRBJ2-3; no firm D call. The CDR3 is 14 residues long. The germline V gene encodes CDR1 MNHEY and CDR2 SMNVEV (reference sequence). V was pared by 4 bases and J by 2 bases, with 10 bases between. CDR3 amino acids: CASSSNAVTDTQYF. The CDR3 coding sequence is TGTGCCAGCAGTTCAAACGCGGTCACAGATACGCAGTATTTT.

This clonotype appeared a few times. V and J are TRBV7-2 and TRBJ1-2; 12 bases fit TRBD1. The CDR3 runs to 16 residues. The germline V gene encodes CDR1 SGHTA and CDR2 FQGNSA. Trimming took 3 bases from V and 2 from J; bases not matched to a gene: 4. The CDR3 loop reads CASSLWGTGGNYGYTF. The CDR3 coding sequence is TGTGCCAGCAGCTTGTGGGGGACAGGGGGCAACTATGGCTACACCTTC.

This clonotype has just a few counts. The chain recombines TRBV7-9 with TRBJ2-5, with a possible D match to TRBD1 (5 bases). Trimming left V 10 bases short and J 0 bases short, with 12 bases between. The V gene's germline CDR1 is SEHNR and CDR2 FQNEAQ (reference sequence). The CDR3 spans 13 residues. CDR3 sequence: CATRRQNQETQYF. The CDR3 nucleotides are TGTGCCACCAGAAGACAGAACCAAGAGACCCAGTACTTC. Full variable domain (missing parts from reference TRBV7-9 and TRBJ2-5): DTGVSQNPRHKITKRGQNVTFRCDPISEHNRLYWYRQTLGQGPEFLTYFQNEAQLEKSRLLSDRFSAERPKGSFSTLEIQRTEQGDSAMYLCATRRQNQETQYFGPGTRLLVL.

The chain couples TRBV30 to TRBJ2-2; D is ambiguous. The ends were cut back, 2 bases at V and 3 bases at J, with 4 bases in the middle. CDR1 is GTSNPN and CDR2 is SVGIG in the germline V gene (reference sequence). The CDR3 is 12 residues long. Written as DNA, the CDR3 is TGTGCCTGGAGTTCATACACCGGGGAGCTGTTTTTT. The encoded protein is CAWSSYTGELFF.

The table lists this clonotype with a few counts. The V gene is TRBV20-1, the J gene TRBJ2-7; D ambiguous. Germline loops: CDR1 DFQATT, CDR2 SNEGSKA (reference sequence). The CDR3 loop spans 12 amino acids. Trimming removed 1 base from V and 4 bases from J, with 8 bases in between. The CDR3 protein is CSARGRPYEQYF. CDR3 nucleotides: TGCAGTGCTAGAGGGCGCCCTTACGAGCAGTACTTC.

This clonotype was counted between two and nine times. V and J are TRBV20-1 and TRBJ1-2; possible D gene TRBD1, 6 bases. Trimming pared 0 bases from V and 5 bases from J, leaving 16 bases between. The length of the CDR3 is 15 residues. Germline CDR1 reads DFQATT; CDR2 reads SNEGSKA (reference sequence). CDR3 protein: CSARDESTGLYGYTF. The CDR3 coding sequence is TGCAGTGCTAGAGATGAAAGTACAGGGCTGTATGGCTACACCTTC.

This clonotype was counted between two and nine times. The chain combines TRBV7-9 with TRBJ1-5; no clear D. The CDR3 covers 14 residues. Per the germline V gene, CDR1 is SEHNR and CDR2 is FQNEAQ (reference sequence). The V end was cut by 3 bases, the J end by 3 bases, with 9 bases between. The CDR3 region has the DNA TGTGCCAGCAGCTTTAGTAACATCAATCAGCCCCAGCATTTT. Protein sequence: CASSFSNINQPQHF.

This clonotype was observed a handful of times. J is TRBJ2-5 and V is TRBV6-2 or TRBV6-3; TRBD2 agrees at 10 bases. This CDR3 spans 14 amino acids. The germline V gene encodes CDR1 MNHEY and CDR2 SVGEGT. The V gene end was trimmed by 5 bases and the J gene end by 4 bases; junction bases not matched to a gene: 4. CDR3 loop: CASSRLAGVETQYF. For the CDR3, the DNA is TGTGCCAGCAGTCGCCTAGCGGGGGTAGAGACCCAGTACTTC.

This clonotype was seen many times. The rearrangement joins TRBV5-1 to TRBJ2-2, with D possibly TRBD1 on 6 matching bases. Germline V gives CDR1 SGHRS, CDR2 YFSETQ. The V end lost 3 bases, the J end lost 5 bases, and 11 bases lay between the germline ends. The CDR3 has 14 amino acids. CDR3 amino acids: CASSSKGETGELFF. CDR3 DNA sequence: TGCGCCAGCAGCTCAAAGGGGGAGACCGGGGAGCTGTTTTTT.

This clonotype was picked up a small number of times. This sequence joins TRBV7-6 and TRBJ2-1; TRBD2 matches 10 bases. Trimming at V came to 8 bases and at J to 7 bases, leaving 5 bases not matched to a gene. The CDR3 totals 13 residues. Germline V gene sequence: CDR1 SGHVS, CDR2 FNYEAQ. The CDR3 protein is CASRGLARNEQFF. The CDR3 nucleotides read TGTGCCAGCCGGGGACTAGCGCGGAATGAGCAGTTCTTC.

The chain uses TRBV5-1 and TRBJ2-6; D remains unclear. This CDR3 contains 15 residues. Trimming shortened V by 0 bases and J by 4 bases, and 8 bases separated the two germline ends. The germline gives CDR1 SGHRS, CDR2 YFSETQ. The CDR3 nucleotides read TGCGCCAGCAGCTTGGACATGTCAGGGGCCAACGTCCTGACTTTC. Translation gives CASSLDMSGANVLTF.

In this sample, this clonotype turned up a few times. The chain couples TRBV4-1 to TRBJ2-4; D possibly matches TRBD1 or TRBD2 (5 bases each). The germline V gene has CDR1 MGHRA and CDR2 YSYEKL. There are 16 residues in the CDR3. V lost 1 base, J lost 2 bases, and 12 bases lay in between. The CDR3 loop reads CASSQGGARTKNIQYF. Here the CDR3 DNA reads TGCGCCAGCAGCCAAGGAGGGGCTCGGACCAAAAACATTCAGTACTTC.

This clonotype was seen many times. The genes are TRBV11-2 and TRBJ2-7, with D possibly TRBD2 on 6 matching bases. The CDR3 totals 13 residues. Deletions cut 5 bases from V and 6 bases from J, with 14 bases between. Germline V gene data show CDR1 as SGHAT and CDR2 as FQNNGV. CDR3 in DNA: TGTGCCAGCAGCAACCCCGGGGGTGCCGAGCAGTACTTC. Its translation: CASSNPGGAEQYF. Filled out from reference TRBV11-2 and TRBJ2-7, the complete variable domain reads EAGVAQSPRYKIIEKRQSVAFWCNPISGHATLYWYQQILGQGPKLLIQFQNNGVVDDSQLPKDRFSAERLKGVDSTLKIQPAKLEDSAVYLCASSNPGGAEQYFGPGTRLTVT.

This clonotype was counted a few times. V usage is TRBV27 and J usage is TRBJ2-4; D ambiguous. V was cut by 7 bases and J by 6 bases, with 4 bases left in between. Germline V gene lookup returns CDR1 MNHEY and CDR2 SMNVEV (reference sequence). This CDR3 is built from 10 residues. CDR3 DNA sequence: TGTGCCAGCATCAGAAACATTCAGTACTTC. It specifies CASIRNIQYF.

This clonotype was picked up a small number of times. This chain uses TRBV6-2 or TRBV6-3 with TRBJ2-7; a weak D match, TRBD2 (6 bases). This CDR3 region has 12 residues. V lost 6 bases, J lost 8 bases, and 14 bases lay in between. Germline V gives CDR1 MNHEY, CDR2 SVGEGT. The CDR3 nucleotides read TGTGCCAGCAGGGGGGACTCCTGGAAGCAGTACGTC. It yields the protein CASRGDSWKQYV.

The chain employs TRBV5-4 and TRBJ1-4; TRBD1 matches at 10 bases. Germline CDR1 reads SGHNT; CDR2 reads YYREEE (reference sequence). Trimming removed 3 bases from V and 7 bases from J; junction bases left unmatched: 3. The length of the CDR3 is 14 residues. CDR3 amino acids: CASSSDRGAEKLFF. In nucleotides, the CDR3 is TGTGCCAGCAGCTCGGACAGGGGGGCTGAAAAACTGTTTTTT.

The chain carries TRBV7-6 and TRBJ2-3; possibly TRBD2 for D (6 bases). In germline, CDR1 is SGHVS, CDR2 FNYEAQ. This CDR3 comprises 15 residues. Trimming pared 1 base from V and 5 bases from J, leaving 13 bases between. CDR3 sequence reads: CASSLGAGGRDTQYF. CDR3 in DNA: TGTGCCAGCAGCTTAGGTGCCGGGGGTCGAGATACGCAGTATTTT.

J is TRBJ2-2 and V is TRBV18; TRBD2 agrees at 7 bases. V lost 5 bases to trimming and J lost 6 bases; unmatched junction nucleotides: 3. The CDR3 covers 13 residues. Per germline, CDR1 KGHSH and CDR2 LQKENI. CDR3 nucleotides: TGTGCCAGCTCAAGAGGACTAGCCGGGGAGCTGTTTTTT. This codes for CASSRGLAGELFF.

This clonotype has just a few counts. The CDR3 region has the DNA TGTGCCAGCAGTGCAGGGGTTTTTCTTGGCTACACCTTC. It specifies CASSAGVFLGYTF. This sequence joins TRBV12-3 or TRBV12-4 and TRBJ1-2; D perhaps matches TRBD1 (6 bases). The CDR3 runs to 13 residues. V lost 5 bases and J 7 bases, leaving 14 bases between the germline ends.

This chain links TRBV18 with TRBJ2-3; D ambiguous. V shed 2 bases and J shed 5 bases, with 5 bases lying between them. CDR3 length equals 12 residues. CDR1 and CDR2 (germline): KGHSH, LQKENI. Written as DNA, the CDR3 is TGTGCCAGCTCACCATCCTTAGATACGCAGTATTTT. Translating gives CASSPSLDTQYF.

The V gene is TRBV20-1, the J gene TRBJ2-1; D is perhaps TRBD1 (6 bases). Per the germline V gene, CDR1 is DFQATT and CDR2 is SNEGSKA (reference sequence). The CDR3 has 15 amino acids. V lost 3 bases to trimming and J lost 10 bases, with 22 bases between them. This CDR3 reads CSASDFAATGGEQFF. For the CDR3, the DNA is TGCAGTGCTAGTGATTTCGCCGCGACAGGCGGAGAGCAGTTCTTC.

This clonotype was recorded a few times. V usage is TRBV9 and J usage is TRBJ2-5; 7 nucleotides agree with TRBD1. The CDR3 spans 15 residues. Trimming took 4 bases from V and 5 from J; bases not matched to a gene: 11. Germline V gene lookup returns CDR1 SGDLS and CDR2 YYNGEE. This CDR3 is CASSPLQGRGETQYF. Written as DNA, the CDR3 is TGTGCCAGCAGCCCTTTACAGGGGCGAGGGGAGACCCAGTACTTC.

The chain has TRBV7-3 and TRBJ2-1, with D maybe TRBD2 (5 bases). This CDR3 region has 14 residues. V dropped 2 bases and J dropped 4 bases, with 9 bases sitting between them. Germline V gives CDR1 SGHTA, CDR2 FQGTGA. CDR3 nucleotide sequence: TGTGCCAGCAGCTTATCAGCGGATTACAATGAGCAGTTCTTC. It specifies CASSLSADYNEQFF.

This CDR3 reads CSAARQGYGYTF. CDR3 coding DNA: TGCAGTGCAGCTCGACAGGGTTATGGCTACACCTTC. J is TRBJ1-2 and V is TRBV20-1, with 7 positions matching TRBD1. This CDR3 comprises 12 residues. V gave up 6 bases and J gave up 5 bases; unmatched junction bases: 6. Germline lookup yields CDR1 DFQATT and CDR2 SNEGSKA (reference sequence).

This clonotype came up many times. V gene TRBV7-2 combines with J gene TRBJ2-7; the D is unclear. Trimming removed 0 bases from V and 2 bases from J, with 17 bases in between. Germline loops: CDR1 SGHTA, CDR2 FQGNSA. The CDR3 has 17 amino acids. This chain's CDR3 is CASSLALNPRTTYEQYF. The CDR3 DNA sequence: TGTGCCAGCAGCTTAGCGCTAAACCCCCGGACCACCTACGAGCAGTACTTC.